This T cell receptor (beta chain) comes out of a study of T-cell memory formation after mild COVID-19. TCRdb processed the 5' RACE reads anew with MiXCR; each CDR3 protein has one entry. Here the sample spans just over 150,000 distinct CDR3 sequences, roughly a third being singletons. Germline-derived CDR1 and CDR2 are LNHNV and YYDKDF (reference sequence). V lost 0 bases to trimming and J lost 2 bases, with 11 bases between them. The CDR3 has 15 amino acids. Study-wide findings and caveats: Clonal second-wave expansions that peaked on day 37 had unconfirmed SARS-CoV-2 specificity.

Regarding this clonotype: Its antigen is currently unknown.

The V gene is TRBV15, the J gene TRBJ2-7; D perhaps matches TRBD1 (6 bases). This receptor was obtained from an adult woman who had mild COVID-19 (a few samples of this study predate the infection). Cell type and time point are not known. The sequencing input was PBMCs or a T cell subset sorted from them (not recorded which). The CDR3 spells CATSRDFEGAYEQYF. In DNA form, the CDR3 reads TGTGCCACCAGCAGAGATTTTGAGGGGGCCTACGAGCAGTACTTC.